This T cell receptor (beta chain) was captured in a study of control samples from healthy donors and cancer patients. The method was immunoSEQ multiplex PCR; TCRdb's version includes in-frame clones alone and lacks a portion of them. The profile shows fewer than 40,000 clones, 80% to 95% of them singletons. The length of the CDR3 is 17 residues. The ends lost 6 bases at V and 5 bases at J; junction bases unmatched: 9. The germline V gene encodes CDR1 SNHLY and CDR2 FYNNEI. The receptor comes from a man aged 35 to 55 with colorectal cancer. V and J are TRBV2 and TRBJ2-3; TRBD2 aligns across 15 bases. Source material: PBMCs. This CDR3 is CASRWTSGGAKEDTQYF. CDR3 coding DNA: TGTGCCAGCAGGTGGACTAGCGGGGGGGCCAAGGAAGATACGCAGTATTTT.